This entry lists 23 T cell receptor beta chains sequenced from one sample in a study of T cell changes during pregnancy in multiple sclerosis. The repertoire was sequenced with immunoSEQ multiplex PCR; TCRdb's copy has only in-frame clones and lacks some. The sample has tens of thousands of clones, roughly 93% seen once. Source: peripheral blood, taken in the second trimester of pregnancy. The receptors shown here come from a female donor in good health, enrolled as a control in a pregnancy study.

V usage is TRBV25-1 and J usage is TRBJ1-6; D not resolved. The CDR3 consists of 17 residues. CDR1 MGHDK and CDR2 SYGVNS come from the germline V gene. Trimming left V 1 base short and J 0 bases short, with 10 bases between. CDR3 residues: CASSEFEWSSYNSPLHF. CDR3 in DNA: TGTGCCAGCAGTGAATTCGAGTGGAGCTCCTATAATTCACCCCTCCACTTT.

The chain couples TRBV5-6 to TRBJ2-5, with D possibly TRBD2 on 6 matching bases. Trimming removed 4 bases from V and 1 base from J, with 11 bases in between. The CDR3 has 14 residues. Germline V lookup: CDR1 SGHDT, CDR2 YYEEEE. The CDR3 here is CASSRRLVQETQYF. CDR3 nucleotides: TGTGCCAGCAGCCGTAGACTAGTCCAAGAGACCCAGTACTTC.

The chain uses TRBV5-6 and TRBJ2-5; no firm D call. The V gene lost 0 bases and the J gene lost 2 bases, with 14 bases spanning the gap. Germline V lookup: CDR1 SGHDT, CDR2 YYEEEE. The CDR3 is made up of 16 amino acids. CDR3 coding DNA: TGTGCCAGCAGCTTGGGGTTACCCCCAGGACAAGAGACCCAGTACTTC. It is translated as CASSLGLPPGQETQYF.

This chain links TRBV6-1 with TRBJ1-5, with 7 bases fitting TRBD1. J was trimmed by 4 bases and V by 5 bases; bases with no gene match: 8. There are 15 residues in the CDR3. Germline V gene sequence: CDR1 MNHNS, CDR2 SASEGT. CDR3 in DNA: TGTGCCAGCAGTTTCGAGGGACAGATTAATCAGCCCCAGCATTTT. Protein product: CASSFEGQINQPQHF.

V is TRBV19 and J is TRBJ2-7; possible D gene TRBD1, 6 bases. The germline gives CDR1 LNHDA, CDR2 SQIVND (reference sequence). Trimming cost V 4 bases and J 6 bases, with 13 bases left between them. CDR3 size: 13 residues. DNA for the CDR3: TGTGCCAGTAGTAACGATAGGACAGCCGAGCAGTACTTC. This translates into CASSNDRTAEQYF.

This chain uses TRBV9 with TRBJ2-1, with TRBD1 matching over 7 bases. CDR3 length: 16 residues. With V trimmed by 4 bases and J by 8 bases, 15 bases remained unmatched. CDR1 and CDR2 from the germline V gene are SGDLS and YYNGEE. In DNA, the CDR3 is TGTGCCAGCAGCCTACATGACAGGGCCCCTACGGATGAGCAGTTCTTC. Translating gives CASSLHDRAPTDEQFF.

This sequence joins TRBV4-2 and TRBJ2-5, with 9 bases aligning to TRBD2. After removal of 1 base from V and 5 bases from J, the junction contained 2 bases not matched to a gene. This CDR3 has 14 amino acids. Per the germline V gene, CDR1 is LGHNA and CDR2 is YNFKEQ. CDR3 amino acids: CASSQVSGGETQYF. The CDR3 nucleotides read TGTGCCAGCAGCCAAGTGAGCGGGGGGGAGACCCAGTACTTC.

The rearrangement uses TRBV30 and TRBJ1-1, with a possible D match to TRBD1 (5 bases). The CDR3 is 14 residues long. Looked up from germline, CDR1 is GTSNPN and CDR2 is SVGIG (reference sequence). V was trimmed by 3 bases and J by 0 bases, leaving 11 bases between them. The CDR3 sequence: CAWRQTDMNTEAFF. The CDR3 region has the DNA TGTGCCTGGAGACAGACAGACATGAACACTGAAGCTTTCTTT.

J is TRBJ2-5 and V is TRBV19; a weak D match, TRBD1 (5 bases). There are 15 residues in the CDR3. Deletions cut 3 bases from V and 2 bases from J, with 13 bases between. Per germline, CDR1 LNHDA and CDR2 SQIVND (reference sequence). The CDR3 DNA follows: TGTGCCAGTAGTATCCCAGGAAAGGGGCAAGAGACCCAGTACTTC. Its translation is CASSIPGKGQETQYF. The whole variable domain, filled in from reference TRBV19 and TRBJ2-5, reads DGGITQSPKYLFRKEGQNVTLSCEQNLNHDAMYWYRQDPGQGLRLIYYSQIVNDFQKGDIAEGYSVSREKKESFPLTVTSAQKNPTAFYLCASSIPGKGQETQYFGPGTRLLVL.

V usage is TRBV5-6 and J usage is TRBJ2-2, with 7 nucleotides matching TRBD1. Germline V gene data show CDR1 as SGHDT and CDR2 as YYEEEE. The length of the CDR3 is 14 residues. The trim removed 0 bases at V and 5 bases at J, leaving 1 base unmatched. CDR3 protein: CASSLGQGTGELFF. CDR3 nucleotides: TGTGCCAGCAGCTTGGGACAGGGAACCGGGGAGCTGTTTTTT.

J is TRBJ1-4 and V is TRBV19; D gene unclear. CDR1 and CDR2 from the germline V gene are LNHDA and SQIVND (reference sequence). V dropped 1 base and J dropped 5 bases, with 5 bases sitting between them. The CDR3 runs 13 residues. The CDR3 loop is CASSIASNEKLFF. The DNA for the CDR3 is TGTGCCAGTAGTATAGCCTCGAATGAAAAACTGTTTTTT.

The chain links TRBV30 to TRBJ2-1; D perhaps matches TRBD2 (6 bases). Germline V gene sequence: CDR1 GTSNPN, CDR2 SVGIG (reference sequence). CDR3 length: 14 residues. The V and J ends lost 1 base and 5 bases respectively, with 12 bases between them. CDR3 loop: CAWSASGFNNEQFF. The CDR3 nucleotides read TGTGCCTGGAGTGCAAGCGGGTTCAACAATGAGCAGTTCTTC.

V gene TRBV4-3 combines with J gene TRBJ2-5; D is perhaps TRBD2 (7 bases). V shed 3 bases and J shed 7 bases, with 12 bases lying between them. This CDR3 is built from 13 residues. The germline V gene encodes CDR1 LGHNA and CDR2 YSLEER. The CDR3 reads CASSQGGATTQYF. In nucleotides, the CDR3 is TGCGCCAGCAGCCAGGGGGGGGCGACGACCCAGTACTTC.

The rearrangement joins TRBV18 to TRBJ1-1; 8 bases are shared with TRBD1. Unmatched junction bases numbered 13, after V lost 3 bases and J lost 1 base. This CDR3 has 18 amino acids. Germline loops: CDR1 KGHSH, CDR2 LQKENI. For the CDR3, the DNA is TGTGCCAGCTCACCCCTCGAGTGGGCAGGGGGCACGAACACTGAAGCTTTCTTT. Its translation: CASSPLEWAGGTNTEAFF.

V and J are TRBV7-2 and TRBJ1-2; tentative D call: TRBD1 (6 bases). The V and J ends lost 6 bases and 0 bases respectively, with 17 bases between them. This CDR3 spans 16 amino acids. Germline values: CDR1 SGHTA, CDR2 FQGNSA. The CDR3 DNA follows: TGTGCCAGCAGTTATACCACAGGGAGAACTAACTATGGCTACACCTTC. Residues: CASSYTTGRTNYGYTF.

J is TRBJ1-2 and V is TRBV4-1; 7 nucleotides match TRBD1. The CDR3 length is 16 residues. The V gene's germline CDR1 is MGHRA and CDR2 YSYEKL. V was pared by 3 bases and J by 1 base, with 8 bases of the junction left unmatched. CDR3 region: CASSQARTGFNYGYTF. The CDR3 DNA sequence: TGCGCCAGCAGCCAGGCCAGGACAGGCTTTAACTATGGCTACACCTTC.

This CDR3 reads CASSDPGEGSNQPQHF. The CDR3 bases are TGTGCCAGCAGTGACCCGGGGGAAGGGAGCAATCAGCCCCAGCATTTT. This chain joins TRBV2 and TRBJ1-5; possibly TRBD1 for D (5 bases). The V and J ends lost 3 bases and 1 base respectively, with 13 bases between them. Germline V CDR1 and CDR2: SNHLY, FYNNEI. The CDR3 loop spans 16 amino acids.

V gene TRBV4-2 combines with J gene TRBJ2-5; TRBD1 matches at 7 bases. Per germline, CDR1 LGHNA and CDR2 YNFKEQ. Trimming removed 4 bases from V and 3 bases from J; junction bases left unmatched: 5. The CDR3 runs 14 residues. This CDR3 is CASSPAGTEETQYF. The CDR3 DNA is TGTGCCAGCAGCCCAGCCGGGACAGAAGAGACCCAGTACTTC.

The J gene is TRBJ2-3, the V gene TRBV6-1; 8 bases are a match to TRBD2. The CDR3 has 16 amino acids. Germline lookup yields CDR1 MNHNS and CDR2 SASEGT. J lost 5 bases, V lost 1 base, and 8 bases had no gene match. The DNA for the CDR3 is TGTGCCAGCAGTGAAGGGGAGCGGGGGATGATAGATACGCAGTATTTT. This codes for CASSEGERGMIDTQYF.

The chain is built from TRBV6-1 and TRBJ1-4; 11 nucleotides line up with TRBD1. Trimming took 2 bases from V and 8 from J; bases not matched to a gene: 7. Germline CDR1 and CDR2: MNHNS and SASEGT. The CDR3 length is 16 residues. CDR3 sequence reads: CASSEPPGTGGEKLFF. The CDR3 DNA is TGTGCCAGCAGTGAACCCCCCGGGACAGGGGGAGAAAAACTGTTTTTT.

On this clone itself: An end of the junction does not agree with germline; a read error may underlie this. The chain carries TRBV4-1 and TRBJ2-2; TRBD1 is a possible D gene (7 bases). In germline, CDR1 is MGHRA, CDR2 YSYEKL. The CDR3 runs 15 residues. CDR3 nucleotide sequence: TGCGCCAGCAGCCTACAGCCAGGGGGGCGGCGGGGAGCTGTTTTT. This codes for CASSLQPGGRRGAVF.

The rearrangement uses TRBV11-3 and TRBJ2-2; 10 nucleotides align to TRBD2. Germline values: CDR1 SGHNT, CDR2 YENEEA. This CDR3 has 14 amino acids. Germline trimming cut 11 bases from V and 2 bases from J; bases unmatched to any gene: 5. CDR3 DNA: TGTGCCTCGCGGACTAGCGGCAACACCGGGGAGCTGTTTTTT. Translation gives CASRTSGNTGELFF.

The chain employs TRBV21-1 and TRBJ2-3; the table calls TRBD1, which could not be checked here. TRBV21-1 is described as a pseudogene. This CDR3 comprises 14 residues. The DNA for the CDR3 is TGTGCCAGCAGCAAGAGGACAGGGACAGATACGCAGTATTTT. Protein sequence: CASSKRTGTDTQYF.